This T cell receptor (beta chain) was captured in a study of cytomegalovirus exposure and HLA in healthy donors. Points from the study as a whole: A prior analysis recorded that most TCR beta V segments were productive about 90% or about 30% of the time. Later findings reportedly placed an Asian-associated ancestry cluster below the approximately 620-donor mean for N-insertions.

13 Jbeta primers and 60 Vbeta primers were used for the PCR. Sequencing used immunoSEQ multiplex PCR; TCRdb keeps in-frame clones, though not all of them. The table shows under 55,000 clones, with approximately 70% occurring only once. On this clone itself: Its antigen is as yet unknown.

The sequence came from a woman between 45 and 60 years old in good health and CMV-seronegative. Sequencing input: PBMCs.

The CDR3 DNA is TGTGCCAGCAGTGGCGGGGACTCCTACGAGCAGTACTTC. Encoded protein: CASSGGDSYEQYF. V and J are TRBV2 and TRBJ2-7; a weak D match, TRBD2 (6 bases). CDR3 length: 13 amino acids. Germline lookup yields CDR1 SNHLY and CDR2 FYNNEI. With 4 bases removed from V and 0 bases from J, the gap between germline ends came to 7 bases.